In this sample, the clone carrying this T cell receptor (beta chain) turned up once. The antigen is unknown. The data derive from a study of T cell responses to AZD1222 COVID-19 vaccine. Study-wide findings and caveats: Spike-wide vaccine-associated CD4 TCRs dominated at 160-218 and 743-854.

The method was immunoSEQ multiplex PCR; TCRdb's version includes in-frame clones alone and lacks a portion of them. The sample lists roughly 45,000 clones, about 74% occurring once. CDR1 and CDR2 (germline): MNHGY, SAAAGT. The CDR3 covers 16 residues. V was cut by 0 bases and J by 3 bases, with 12 bases left in between. This chain links TRBV6-8 with TRBJ1-5; D is unclear. The sequenced sample was peripheral blood, obtained on day 0 of AZD1222 vaccination. This sequence originates from an adult in good health. The CDR3 loop is CASSYSPSSINQPQHF. CDR3 nucleotides: TGTGCCAGCAGTTACTCGCCGTCCTCCATCAATCAGCCCCAGCATTTT.